This T cell receptor (beta chain) was sequenced for a study of OX40 agonist ivuxolimab in advanced cancers. About the research overall: Subjects had a mean age of about 65 years, with a range of roughly 23 to 79; almost 85% were male. Study-wide findings and caveats: Partial responders treated at 0.1-3.0 mg/kg exhibited clonal expansion among the lowest measured.

A remark on this clone: Its antigen is still unknown.

CDR1 and CDR2 (germline): SGHTA, FQGNSA. The CDR3 consists of 13 residues. The V gene lost 0 bases and the J gene lost 8 bases, with 10 bases spanning the gap. Clones were read by immunoSEQ multiplex PCR, and TCRdb kept only the in-frame ones, dropping some. The repertoire holds fewer than 85,000 clones, with roughly 90% as singletons. Patients were excluded for autoimmune disease history or systemic immunosuppression. Material: CD4+ or CD8+ T cells sorted from blood, obtained in a trial of the OX40 agonist ivuxolimab. The sequence derives from an adult with an advanced solid tumor such as melanoma, head and neck, liver or kidney cancer. The chain has TRBV7-2 and TRBJ1-1; weak D call: TRBD1 (5 bases). CDR3: CASSLAGAPEAFF. The CDR3 DNA reads as TGTGCCAGCAGCTTAGCAGGGGCGCCCGAAGCTTTCTTT.